Listed here are 22 T cell receptor beta chains from one sample, sequenced in a study of T cell repertoires in cytomegalovirus infection. In TCRdb, the reads were re-called with MiXCR into one record per CDR3 protein. The sample yields about 490,000 distinct CDR3 sequences, approximately 15% seen once. The specimen was CD8+ T cells from PBMCs. These TCRs come from a human donor in good health (CMV status not recorded). Some clones in this sample may be carry-over from other donors' samples.

At least ten counts were recorded for this clonotype. The rearrangement uses TRBV19 and TRBJ1-1; D unclear. The CDR3 loop spans 14 amino acids. Trimming stripped 3 bases from V and 4 bases from J, with 12 bases between. Germline assignment: CDR1 LNHDA and CDR2 SQIVND (reference sequence). The CDR3 nucleotides are TGTGCCAGTAGTATTAGGAATCGTCTCACTGAAGCTTTCTTT. Its protein product is CASSIRNRLTEAFF.

Comment on this clonotype: The conserved final phenylalanine or tryptophan is absent from the CDR3, which likely points to a read error. Because the CDR3's place on the DNA is in doubt, the DNA is left out and the CDR3 is given as listed by TCRdb. This chain connects TRBV11-3 to TRBJ2-1; the table assigns TRBD1, which was not confirmed against the DNA. CDR1 and CDR2 (germline): SGHNT, YENEEA. From its first to its last residue, the CDR3 has 15 amino acids. The CDR3 spells CASSLKGVRGNEQLL.

This chain connects TRBV27 to TRBJ2-1, with unresolved D. With the DNA end fitting TRBJ2-7 better, the J assignment may be wrong. Germline loops: CDR1 MNHEY, CDR2 SMNVEV (reference sequence). CDR3 length: 14 residues. CDR3 amino acids: CASSLSGVRNEQYF. CDR3 DNA sequence: TGTGCCAGCAGTTTATCTGGCGTGAGAAATGAGCAGTACTTC.

Ten or more counts support this clonotype. The J gene is TRBJ2-2, the V gene TRBV6-1, with unresolved D. CDR3 size: 14 residues. Per the germline V gene, CDR1 is MNHNS and CDR2 is SASEGT. V was shortened by 8 bases and J by 3 bases, with 13 bases between the two germline ends. The CDR3 protein is CASPSGPHTGELFF. The CDR3 DNA is TGTGCCAGCCCCTCCGGACCACACACCGGGGAGCTGTTTTTT.

The rearrangement uses TRBV20-1 and TRBJ2-7; D is possibly TRBD1 (7 bases). Trimming shortened V by 6 bases and J by 4 bases, and 19 bases separated the two germline ends. The CDR3 is 14 residues long. The V gene's germline CDR1 is DFQATT and CDR2 SNEGSKA (reference sequence). The CDR3 nucleotides read TGCAGTGCCAGAACAGGGGAGGTTGGTTACGAGCAGTACTTC. Translation: CSARTGEVGYEQYF.

At least ten counts were recorded for this clonotype. The V gene is TRBV12-3 or TRBV12-4, the J gene TRBJ2-3, with TRBD2 matching over 8 bases. With 9 bases clipped from V and 2 bases from J, the junction kept 16 bases outside the gene matches. The CDR3 covers 17 residues. CDR3 in amino acids: CASLSSGATITTDTQYF. In DNA, the CDR3 is TGTGCCAGTCTTAGTAGCGGGGCCACGATCACCACAGATACGCAGTATTTT.

On this clonotype itself: At one end, the junction sequence differs from germline, possibly due to a read error. This sequence joins TRBV5-4 and TRBJ2-7, with D tentatively TRBD1 or TRBD2 (5 bases each). This CDR3 has 14 amino acids. Germline V CDR1 and CDR2: SGHNT, YYREEE (reference sequence). The CDR3 sequence is CDSSGPDKDYEQYF. CDR3 DNA: TGTGACAGCAGCGGCCCGGACAAGGACTACGAGCAGTACTTC.

The chain combines TRBV30 with TRBJ2-5; 8 positions match TRBD1. The CDR3 is made up of 14 amino acids. The trim removed 2 bases at V and 5 bases at J, leaving 7 bases unmatched. Germline CDR1 is GTSNPN and CDR2 is SVGIG (reference sequence). For the CDR3, the DNA is TGTGCCTGGAGTTCTAGGACAGGGTGGGAGACCCAGTACTTC. Its translation is CAWSSRTGWETQYF.

The rearrangement uses TRBV30 and TRBJ1-1; D is uncertain. Trimming shortened V by 0 bases and J by 5 bases, and 13 bases separated the two germline ends. Germline lookup yields CDR1 GTSNPN and CDR2 SVGIG (reference sequence). This CDR3 comprises 14 residues. For the CDR3, the DNA is TGTGCCTGGAGTGTACGCTCGGGAAGAACTGAAGCTTTCTTT. This translates into CAWSVRSGRTEAFF.

The J gene is TRBJ2-7, the V gene TRBV12-3 or TRBV12-4; D is perhaps TRBD2 (7 bases). Trimming cost V 6 bases and J 2 bases, with 23 bases left between them. This CDR3 spans 17 amino acids. CDR3 bases: TGTGCCAGCAGCCTTTCCTCCAGGGGACTAAGTCCCTACGAGCAGTACTTC. It encodes CASSLSSRGLSPYEQYF.

The chain is built from TRBV12-3 or TRBV12-4 and TRBJ2-7; no definite D call. The CDR3 loop spans 14 amino acids. V was cut by 5 bases and J by 6 bases, with 17 bases left in between. In nucleotides, the CDR3 is TGTGCCAGCAGTGACGGAAGGGCGTTAGGCGAGCAGTACTTC. Translated, it gives CASSDGRALGEQYF.

Note on this clonotype: At one end the junction does not follow the germline gene, possibly because of a read error. CDR3 coding DNA: TGTGCCAGCAGCTTAGGGGACACCTGGGAGCTGTTTTTT. Amino acid sequence: CASSLGDTWELFF. V gene TRBV11-3 combines with J gene TRBJ2-2; D possibly corresponds to TRBD1 (6 bases). CDR1 SGHNT and CDR2 YENEEA come from the germline V gene. The CDR3 has 13 amino acids.

In its sample, this clonotype was seen many times. The gene calls are TRBV28 and TRBJ1-1; D is undetermined. This CDR3 is 14 amino acids long. Trimming shortened V by 4 bases and J by 5 bases, and 14 bases separated the two germline ends. Germline CDR1 and CDR2: MDHEN and SYDVKM. The CDR3 spells CASSSSGSGTEAFF. The CDR3 coding sequence is TGTGCCAGCAGTTCATCCGGGTCCGGAACTGAAGCTTTCTTT.

The chain links TRBV6-2 or TRBV6-3 to TRBJ2-3; 7 bases map to TRBD1. Trimming removed 2 bases from V and 13 bases from J; junction bases left unmatched: 6. Per the germline V gene, CDR1 is MNHEY and CDR2 is SVGEGT. The CDR3 is 12 amino acids. Here the CDR3 reads CASSYPPGQKYF. CDR3 coding DNA: TGTGCCAGCAGTTACCCTCCGGGACAGAAGTATTTT.

This clonotype showed up many times. The gene calls are TRBV7-3 and TRBJ2-2; the D is unclear. The CDR3 loop spans 12 amino acids. Trimming stripped 4 bases from V and 5 bases from J, with 5 bases between. The germline V gene encodes CDR1 SGHTA and CDR2 FQGTGA. The CDR3 nucleotides read TGTGCCAGCAGCTCATGGACCGGGGAGCTGTTTTTT. Translation gives CASSSWTGELFF.

This chain uses TRBV28 with TRBJ2-3, with a weak D call TRBD1 (6 bases). The V and J ends lost 4 bases and 2 bases respectively, with 13 bases between them. The CDR3 contains 15 residues. From germline, CDR1 is MDHEN and CDR2 SYDVKM. CDR3 DNA sequence: TGTGCCAGCAGTTCCCCAAGGACAGACACAGATACGCAGTATTTT. It specifies CASSSPRTDTDTQYF.

The table lists this clonotype with a few counts. The chain recombines TRBV6-4 with TRBJ1-1, with 10 positions matching TRBD1. The germline V gene encodes CDR1 MRHNA and CDR2 SNTAGT. The CDR3 is made up of 16 amino acids. The J segment lost 7 bases and the V segment lost 4 bases, leaving 12 bases of the junction unmatched. CDR3 amino acids: CASSVLEWTGGFEAFF. Here the CDR3 DNA reads TGTGCCAGCAGTGTCTTGGAATGGACAGGGGGTTTTGAAGCTTTCTTT.

In this sample, this clonotype turned up many times. Germline is not matched at one junction end, which may reflect a read error. This chain links TRBV7-7 with TRBJ2-1, with TRBD2 matching over 7 bases. The germline CDR1 and CDR2 sequences are SSHAT and FNYEAQ (reference sequence). This CDR3 comprises 14 residues. CDR3 region: CASSLRLAGDEQFF. CDR3 nucleotide sequence: TGTGCTAGCAGCTTACGACTAGCTGGGGATGAGCAGTTCTTC.

This clonotype showed up many times. This chain links TRBV7-9 with TRBJ2-7; 9 bases fit TRBD1. Trimming took 4 bases from V and 1 from J; bases not matched to a gene: 8. Germline assignment: CDR1 SEHNR and CDR2 FQNEAQ (reference sequence). The CDR3 runs 16 residues. The CDR3 here is CASSYHFGTGSYEQYF. The CDR3 DNA is TGTGCCAGCAGCTACCATTTCGGGACAGGGTCCTACGAGCAGTACTTC.

This clonotype occurred a few times. This chain connects TRBV6-1 to TRBJ2-7, with D possibly matching TRBD1 (6 bases). The CDR3 spans 15 residues. Germline CDR1 and CDR2: MNHNS and SASEGT. The germline V and J ends were trimmed by 5 bases and 0 bases, with 14 bases remaining between them. The CDR3 sequence is CASSSTGTNSYEQYF. The CDR3, as DNA: TGTGCCAGCAGTTCAACCGGGACAAACTCCTACGAGCAGTACTTC.

This rearrangement joins TRBV19 to TRBJ2-1, with 7 positions matching TRBD2. V was clipped by 3 bases and J by 9 bases; unmatched bases: 11. Germline-derived CDR1 and CDR2 are LNHDA and SQIVND (reference sequence). CDR3 length: 15 amino acids. For the CDR3, the DNA is TGTGCCAGTAGTATTATGGCTAGCGGAAACATTGAGCAGTTCTTC. It codes for CASSIMASGNIEQFF.

V is TRBV12-3 or TRBV12-4 and J is TRBJ2-3; D is undetermined. The ends were cut back, 5 bases at V and 10 bases at J, with 13 bases in the middle. CDR3 length equals 12 residues. CDR3 bases: TGTGCCAGCAGTGTTTTACCAACTCCGCAGTATTTT. This sequence encodes CASSVLPTPQYF.